Listed here are 28 T cell receptor beta chains from one sample, sequenced in a study of blood T cells in healthy people across ages (dated by TCRdb to the mid-2010s). The library came from 5' RACE. TCRdb shows the sequencer as Illumina HiSeq 2500. The second PCR ran for about 6 to 12 cycles and used a J-beta primer mix along with a sample-barcoded 5' primer. TCRdb handled the public reads itself, with Q25 trimming in fastp and clone calling in MiXCR, and kept productive beta chains. Duplicate CDR3 protein sequences are folded into a single record with the most common DNA and genes. Present in this sample are hundreds of thousands of distinct CDR3 sequences, 21% of which were seen just once. The top ten clonotypes cover 3% to 4% of the sample. Sequenced input: blood. These receptors came from a man aged 65-85 years in good health.

The rearrangement uses TRBV5-6 and TRBJ2-4; D ambiguous. The CDR3 length is 13 residues. CDR1 and CDR2 from the germline V gene are SGHDT and YYEEEE. Trimming stripped 4 bases from V and 7 bases from J, with 12 bases between. The CDR3 is CASSLPSPNIQYF. The CDR3 coding sequence is TGTGCCAGCAGCCTCCCCAGCCCGAACATTCAGTACTTC.

V usage is TRBV2 and J usage is TRBJ2-7; TRBD2 matches at 14 bases. V shed 6 bases, J shed 2 bases, and the junction held 15 bases outside the gene matches. CDR1 and CDR2 (germline): SNHLY, FYNNEI. The CDR3 contains 19 residues. CDR3 sequence (DNA): TGTGCCAGCAGCTCCCGGGTCGGGACTAGCGGGAGAAGTGCCTACGAGCAGTACTTC. Residues: CASSSRVGTSGRSAYEQYF.

As to this clonotype: A read error may produce the germline difference seen at one junction end. The chain uses TRBV6-2 or TRBV6-3 and TRBJ1-6; D is unresolved. CDR1 and CDR2 from the germline V gene are MNHEY and SVGEGT. The CDR3 extends over 12 amino acids. CDR3: CVSNRGNSPLHF. CDR3 coding DNA: TGTGTCAGCAATAGAGGGAATTCACCCCTCCACTTT.

The chain employs TRBV5-1 and TRBJ2-7; TRBD2 matches at 8 bases. Germline loops: CDR1 SGHRS, CDR2 YFSETQ. Trimming removed 0 bases from V and 4 bases from J; junction bases left unmatched: 6. The CDR3 spans 15 residues. The CDR3 region is CASSLDAGGGYEQYF. The DNA of the CDR3 is TGCGCCAGCAGCTTGGACGCGGGAGGCGGTTACGAGCAGTACTTC.

In its sample, this clonotype was seen a few times. The J gene is TRBJ2-1, the V gene TRBV20-1; maybe TRBD2 (6 bases). The J call is in doubt because the DNA end fits TRBJ2-5 better. This CDR3 is built from 13 residues. The germline V gene has CDR1 DFQATT and CDR2 SNEGSKA (reference sequence). Here the CDR3 reads CSAFGGVSETQYF. DNA of the CDR3: TGCAGCGCGTTTGGCGGGGTATCAGAGACCCAGTACTTC.

V and J are TRBV28 and TRBJ2-5, with TRBD1 matching 7 bases. V was clipped by 5 bases and J by 5 bases; unmatched bases: 11. The V gene's germline CDR1 is MDHEN and CDR2 SYDVKM. The CDR3 is made up of 15 amino acids. CDR3 sequence: CASSVLDRVVETQYF. DNA for the CDR3: TGTGCCAGCAGTGTCCTCGACAGGGTCGTGGAGACCCAGTACTTC. The entire variable domain, with the rest obtained from reference TRBV28 and TRBJ2-5, is as follows: DVKVTQSSRYLVKRTGEKVFLECVQDMDHENMFWYRQDPGLGLRLIYFSYDVKMKEKGDIPEGYSVSREKKERFSLILESASTNQTSMYLCASSVLDRVVETQYFGPGTRLLVL.

CDR3 DNA sequence: TGCAGTGCTCAGGACGGAGCGAACACCGGGGAGCTGTTTTTT. Its protein product is CSAQDGANTGELFF. This sequence joins TRBV20-1 and TRBJ2-2; D ambiguous. Germline V gene data show CDR1 as DFQATT and CDR2 as SNEGSKA (reference sequence). Trimming stripped 5 bases from V and 0 bases from J, with 10 bases between. This CDR3 comprises 14 residues.

This clonotype was recorded a few times. The rearrangement uses TRBV5-1 and TRBJ2-1; D is unresolved. The CDR3 consists of 16 residues. The ends were cut back, 0 bases at V and 0 bases at J, with 10 bases in the middle. Germline-derived CDR1 and CDR2 are SGHRS and YFSETQ. CDR3 in DNA: TGCGCCAGCAGCTTGGGACCCCCCTCCTCCTACAATGAGCAGTTCTTC. Translation: CASSLGPPSSYNEQFF.

V usage is TRBV2 and J usage is TRBJ1-1; tentative D call: TRBD1 (6 bases). This CDR3 has 12 amino acids. Germline CDR1 SNHLY, CDR2 FYNNEI. Trimming left V 3 bases short and J 11 bases short, with 13 bases between. CDR3: CASSDTGLEAFF. DNA for the CDR3: TGTGCCAGCAGTGATACAGGGCTGGAGGCTTTCTTT.

The CDR3 DNA reads as TGCGCCAGCAGCTTGGAATTGCCGCAAGAGACCCAGTACTTC. This encodes CASSLELPQETQYF. V is TRBV5-1 and J is TRBJ2-5; D gene unclear. In germline, CDR1 is SGHRS, CDR2 YFSETQ. The CDR3 covers 14 residues. Trimming shortened V by 0 bases and J by 2 bases, and 8 bases separated the two germline ends.

This clonotype was counted only a few times. The chain recombines TRBV7-2 with TRBJ2-2; the D gene is possibly TRBD1 (5 bases). Trimming left V 1 base short and J 7 bases short, with 13 bases between. The CDR3 consists of 15 residues. The germline V gene has CDR1 SGHTA and CDR2 FQGNSA. CDR3 residues: CASSLDHSRGGELFF. The CDR3 region has the DNA TGTGCCAGCAGCTTAGACCACTCAAGGGGCGGGGAGCTGTTTTTT.

This clonotype came up a few times. J is TRBJ2-1 and V is TRBV24-1, with 7 bases aligning to TRBD1. The CDR3 contains 16 residues. Germline trimming cut 1 base from V and 6 bases from J; bases unmatched to any gene: 8. Germline-derived CDR1 and CDR2 are KGHDR and SFDVKD. The CDR3, as DNA: TGTGCCACCAGTGATTTATTAGACAGGGCCCCCAATGAGCAGTTCTTC. This sequence encodes CATSDLLDRAPNEQFF.

This sequence joins TRBV4-3 and TRBJ1-4; no reliable D call. V was pared by 0 bases and J by 1 base, with 6 bases between. Germline CDR1 reads LGHNA; CDR2 reads YSLEER. The CDR3 is 15 residues long. The CDR3 DNA sequence: TGCGCCAGCAGCCAAGATGCCCAAACTAATGAAAAACTGTTTTTT. Protein sequence: CASSQDAQTNEKLFF.

The rearrangement uses TRBV4-3 and TRBJ1-5; 8 nucleotides agree with TRBD1. V dropped 1 base and J dropped 3; count of bases not matched to a gene: 2. Germline-derived CDR1 and CDR2 are LGHNA and YSLEER. The CDR3 contains 15 residues. CDR3 loop: CASSQGTGTNQPQHF. The CDR3 nucleotides read TGCGCCAGCAGCCAAGGGACAGGGACCAATCAGCCCCAGCATTTT.

In DNA, the CDR3 is TGTGCCAGCGGAACAGGGGGCACTAATGAAAAACTGTTTTTT. Protein product: CASGTGGTNEKLFF. The V and J genes are TRBV6-1 and TRBJ1-4, with TRBD1 matching 9 bases. Germline-derived CDR1 and CDR2 are MNHNS and SASEGT. The CDR3 is made up of 14 amino acids. The J segment lost 2 bases and the V segment lost 8 bases, leaving 3 bases of the junction unmatched.

Of note for this clonotype: At one end the junction does not follow the germline gene, possibly because of a read error. This chain links TRBV29-1 with TRBJ2-1, with 9 bases identical to TRBD2. CDR1 and CDR2 (germline): SQVTM, ANQGSEA. The CDR3 totals 15 residues. The CDR3 DNA follows: TGCAGCGTTGAAGGGCTAGCGGGAACGTACAGTGAGCAGTTCTTC. It codes for CSVEGLAGTYSEQFF.

In its sample, this clonotype was seen many times. The chain is built from TRBV7-8 and TRBJ2-5; D gene ambiguous. V was shortened by 1 base and J by 5 bases, with 8 bases between the two germline ends. This CDR3 has 13 amino acids. The germline V gene encodes CDR1 SGHVS and CDR2 FQNEAQ. CDR3 coding DNA: TGTGCCAGCAGCTTAGTAACCCGGGAGACCCAGTACTTC. Translated: CASSLVTRETQYF.

A few counts support this clonotype. V and J are TRBV5-5 and TRBJ2-4; D is undetermined. This CDR3 spans 14 amino acids. V lost 4 bases, J lost 2 bases, and 10 bases lay in between. CDR1 and CDR2 (germline): SGHKS, YYEKEE (reference sequence). The CDR3 region is CASSLPGPKNIQYF. DNA of the CDR3: TGTGCCAGCAGCCTCCCGGGTCCCAAAAACATTCAGTACTTC.

This clonotype was seen only a few times. This sequence joins TRBV7-2 and TRBJ1-5; maybe TRBD1 (6 bases). CDR1 SGHTA and CDR2 FQGNSA come from the germline V gene. Between the trimmed V and J ends, which lost 1 base and 7 bases, there was a span of 14 bases. The CDR3 spans 15 residues. CDR3 amino acids: CASSLGGGARQPQHF. CDR3 coding DNA: TGTGCCAGCAGCTTAGGGGGGGGGGCCCGGCAGCCCCAGCATTTT.

This clonotype showed up just once. Since a much larger clone is just one base distant, this may be a read error. This chain joins TRBV4-1 and TRBJ2-7; TRBD2 aligns across 8 bases. The CDR3 is 16 residues long. Germline CDR1 reads MGHRA; CDR2 reads YSYEKL. CDR3 region: CASSQDGTSGSYEQHF. CDR3 bases: TGCGCCAGCAGCCAAGATGGAACTAGCGGATCCTACGAGCAGCACTTC.

This clonotype occurred a few times. The chain joins TRBV28 to TRBJ1-4; 9 nucleotides line up with TRBD1. Per germline, CDR1 MDHEN and CDR2 SYDVKM. After removal of 4 bases from V and 4 bases from J, the junction contained 4 bases not matched to a gene. CDR3 size: 15 residues. The CDR3 loop reads CASSYGQGLNEKLFF. The CDR3 DNA follows: TGTGCCAGCAGTTATGGACAGGGGCTTAATGAAAAACTGTTTTTT.

This rearrangement joins TRBV20-1 to TRBJ2-5; 9 bases are a match to TRBD2. CDR3 length: 13 amino acids. V lost 0 bases and J lost 11; bases outside the gene matches: 7. The germline CDR1 and CDR2 sequences are DFQATT and SNEGSKA (reference sequence). The CDR3 loop is CSAREREGRKQYF. In DNA, the CDR3 is TGCAGTGCTAGAGAGCGGGAGGGCCGCAAGCAGTACTTC.

This clonotype was seen only a few times. This chain joins TRBV6-5 and TRBJ1-2; D unclear. Trimming cost V 5 bases and J 4 bases, with 17 bases left between them. This CDR3 contains 15 residues. Germline V lookup: CDR1 MNHEY, CDR2 SVGAGI. The DNA for the CDR3 is TGTGCCAGCAGTCCCACCGACGGCGGGCGCTATGGCTACACCTTC. Translating it yields CASSPTDGGRYGYTF.

The chain joins TRBV12-3 or TRBV12-4 to TRBJ1-1; D unclear. Trimming pared 7 bases from V and 5 bases from J, leaving 17 bases between. The CDR3 totals 14 residues. This CDR3 reads CASKGAGRGTEAFF. In DNA, the CDR3 is TGTGCCAGCAAGGGAGCAGGTCGAGGTACTGAAGCTTTCTTT.

The chain combines TRBV4-3 with TRBJ2-7, with D perhaps matching TRBD1 (5 bases). V was clipped by 1 base and J by 1 base, with 20 bases between them. In germline, CDR1 is LGHNA, CDR2 YSLEER. There are 18 residues in the CDR3. The CDR3 DNA is TGCGCCAGCAGCCAAGGAACTTCCTGGCAGGGTAGTTCCTACGAGCAGTACTTC. Its translation is CASSQGTSWQGSSYEQYF.

This chain links TRBV27 with TRBJ1-1; D is possibly TRBD1 (6 bases). The germline V gene has CDR1 MNHEY and CDR2 SMNVEV (reference sequence). V was clipped by 0 bases and J by 1 base, with 12 bases between them. The CDR3 runs 16 residues. The CDR3, as DNA: TGTGCCAGCAGTTTATCCCAGGGGCTGGGGAACACTGAAGCTTTCTTT. This gives the protein CASSLSQGLGNTEAFF.

The table lists this clonotype with many counts. The chain uses TRBV12-3 or TRBV12-4 and TRBJ1-1; D not resolved. The CDR3 has 14 residues. V was cut by 5 bases and J by 4 bases, with 14 bases left in between. CDR3 loop: CASSPKRLGTEAFF. CDR3 nucleotide sequence: TGTGCCAGCAGTCCCAAGAGGTTGGGCACTGAAGCTTTCTTT.

This chain connects TRBV6-5 to TRBJ1-2, with a possible D match to TRBD1 (5 bases). V lost 6 bases and J lost 0, with 11 bases in between. Germline lookup yields CDR1 MNHEY and CDR2 SVGAGI. There are 14 residues in the CDR3. CDR3 DNA: TGTGCCAGCAGCCGGGGGAGTTCTAACTATGGCTACACCTTC. It encodes CASSRGSSNYGYTF.